This paragraph reports one TCR beta chain. This sample is part of a study of blood T cell repertoires in COVID-19. Generated by immunoSEQ multiplex PCR, the TCRdb table keeps only in-frame clones and is missing some. The sample shows 350,000 to 400,000 clones, about 90% of them seen only once. The germline V gene encodes CDR1 SGHTA and CDR2 FQGNSA. V was cut by 1 base and J by 4 bases, with 8 bases left in between. This CDR3 spans 14 amino acids. The TCR comes from a woman aged 25 to 45 who had recovered from COVID-19. Specimen: PBMCs or T cells enriched from blood (not recorded which). The chain carries TRBV7-2 and TRBJ2-1, with D possibly being TRBD2 (5 bases). Here the CDR3 DNA reads TGTGCCAGCAGCTTAGTGAGGGCATACAATGAGCAGTTCTTC. Translating it yields CASSLVRAYNEQFF.